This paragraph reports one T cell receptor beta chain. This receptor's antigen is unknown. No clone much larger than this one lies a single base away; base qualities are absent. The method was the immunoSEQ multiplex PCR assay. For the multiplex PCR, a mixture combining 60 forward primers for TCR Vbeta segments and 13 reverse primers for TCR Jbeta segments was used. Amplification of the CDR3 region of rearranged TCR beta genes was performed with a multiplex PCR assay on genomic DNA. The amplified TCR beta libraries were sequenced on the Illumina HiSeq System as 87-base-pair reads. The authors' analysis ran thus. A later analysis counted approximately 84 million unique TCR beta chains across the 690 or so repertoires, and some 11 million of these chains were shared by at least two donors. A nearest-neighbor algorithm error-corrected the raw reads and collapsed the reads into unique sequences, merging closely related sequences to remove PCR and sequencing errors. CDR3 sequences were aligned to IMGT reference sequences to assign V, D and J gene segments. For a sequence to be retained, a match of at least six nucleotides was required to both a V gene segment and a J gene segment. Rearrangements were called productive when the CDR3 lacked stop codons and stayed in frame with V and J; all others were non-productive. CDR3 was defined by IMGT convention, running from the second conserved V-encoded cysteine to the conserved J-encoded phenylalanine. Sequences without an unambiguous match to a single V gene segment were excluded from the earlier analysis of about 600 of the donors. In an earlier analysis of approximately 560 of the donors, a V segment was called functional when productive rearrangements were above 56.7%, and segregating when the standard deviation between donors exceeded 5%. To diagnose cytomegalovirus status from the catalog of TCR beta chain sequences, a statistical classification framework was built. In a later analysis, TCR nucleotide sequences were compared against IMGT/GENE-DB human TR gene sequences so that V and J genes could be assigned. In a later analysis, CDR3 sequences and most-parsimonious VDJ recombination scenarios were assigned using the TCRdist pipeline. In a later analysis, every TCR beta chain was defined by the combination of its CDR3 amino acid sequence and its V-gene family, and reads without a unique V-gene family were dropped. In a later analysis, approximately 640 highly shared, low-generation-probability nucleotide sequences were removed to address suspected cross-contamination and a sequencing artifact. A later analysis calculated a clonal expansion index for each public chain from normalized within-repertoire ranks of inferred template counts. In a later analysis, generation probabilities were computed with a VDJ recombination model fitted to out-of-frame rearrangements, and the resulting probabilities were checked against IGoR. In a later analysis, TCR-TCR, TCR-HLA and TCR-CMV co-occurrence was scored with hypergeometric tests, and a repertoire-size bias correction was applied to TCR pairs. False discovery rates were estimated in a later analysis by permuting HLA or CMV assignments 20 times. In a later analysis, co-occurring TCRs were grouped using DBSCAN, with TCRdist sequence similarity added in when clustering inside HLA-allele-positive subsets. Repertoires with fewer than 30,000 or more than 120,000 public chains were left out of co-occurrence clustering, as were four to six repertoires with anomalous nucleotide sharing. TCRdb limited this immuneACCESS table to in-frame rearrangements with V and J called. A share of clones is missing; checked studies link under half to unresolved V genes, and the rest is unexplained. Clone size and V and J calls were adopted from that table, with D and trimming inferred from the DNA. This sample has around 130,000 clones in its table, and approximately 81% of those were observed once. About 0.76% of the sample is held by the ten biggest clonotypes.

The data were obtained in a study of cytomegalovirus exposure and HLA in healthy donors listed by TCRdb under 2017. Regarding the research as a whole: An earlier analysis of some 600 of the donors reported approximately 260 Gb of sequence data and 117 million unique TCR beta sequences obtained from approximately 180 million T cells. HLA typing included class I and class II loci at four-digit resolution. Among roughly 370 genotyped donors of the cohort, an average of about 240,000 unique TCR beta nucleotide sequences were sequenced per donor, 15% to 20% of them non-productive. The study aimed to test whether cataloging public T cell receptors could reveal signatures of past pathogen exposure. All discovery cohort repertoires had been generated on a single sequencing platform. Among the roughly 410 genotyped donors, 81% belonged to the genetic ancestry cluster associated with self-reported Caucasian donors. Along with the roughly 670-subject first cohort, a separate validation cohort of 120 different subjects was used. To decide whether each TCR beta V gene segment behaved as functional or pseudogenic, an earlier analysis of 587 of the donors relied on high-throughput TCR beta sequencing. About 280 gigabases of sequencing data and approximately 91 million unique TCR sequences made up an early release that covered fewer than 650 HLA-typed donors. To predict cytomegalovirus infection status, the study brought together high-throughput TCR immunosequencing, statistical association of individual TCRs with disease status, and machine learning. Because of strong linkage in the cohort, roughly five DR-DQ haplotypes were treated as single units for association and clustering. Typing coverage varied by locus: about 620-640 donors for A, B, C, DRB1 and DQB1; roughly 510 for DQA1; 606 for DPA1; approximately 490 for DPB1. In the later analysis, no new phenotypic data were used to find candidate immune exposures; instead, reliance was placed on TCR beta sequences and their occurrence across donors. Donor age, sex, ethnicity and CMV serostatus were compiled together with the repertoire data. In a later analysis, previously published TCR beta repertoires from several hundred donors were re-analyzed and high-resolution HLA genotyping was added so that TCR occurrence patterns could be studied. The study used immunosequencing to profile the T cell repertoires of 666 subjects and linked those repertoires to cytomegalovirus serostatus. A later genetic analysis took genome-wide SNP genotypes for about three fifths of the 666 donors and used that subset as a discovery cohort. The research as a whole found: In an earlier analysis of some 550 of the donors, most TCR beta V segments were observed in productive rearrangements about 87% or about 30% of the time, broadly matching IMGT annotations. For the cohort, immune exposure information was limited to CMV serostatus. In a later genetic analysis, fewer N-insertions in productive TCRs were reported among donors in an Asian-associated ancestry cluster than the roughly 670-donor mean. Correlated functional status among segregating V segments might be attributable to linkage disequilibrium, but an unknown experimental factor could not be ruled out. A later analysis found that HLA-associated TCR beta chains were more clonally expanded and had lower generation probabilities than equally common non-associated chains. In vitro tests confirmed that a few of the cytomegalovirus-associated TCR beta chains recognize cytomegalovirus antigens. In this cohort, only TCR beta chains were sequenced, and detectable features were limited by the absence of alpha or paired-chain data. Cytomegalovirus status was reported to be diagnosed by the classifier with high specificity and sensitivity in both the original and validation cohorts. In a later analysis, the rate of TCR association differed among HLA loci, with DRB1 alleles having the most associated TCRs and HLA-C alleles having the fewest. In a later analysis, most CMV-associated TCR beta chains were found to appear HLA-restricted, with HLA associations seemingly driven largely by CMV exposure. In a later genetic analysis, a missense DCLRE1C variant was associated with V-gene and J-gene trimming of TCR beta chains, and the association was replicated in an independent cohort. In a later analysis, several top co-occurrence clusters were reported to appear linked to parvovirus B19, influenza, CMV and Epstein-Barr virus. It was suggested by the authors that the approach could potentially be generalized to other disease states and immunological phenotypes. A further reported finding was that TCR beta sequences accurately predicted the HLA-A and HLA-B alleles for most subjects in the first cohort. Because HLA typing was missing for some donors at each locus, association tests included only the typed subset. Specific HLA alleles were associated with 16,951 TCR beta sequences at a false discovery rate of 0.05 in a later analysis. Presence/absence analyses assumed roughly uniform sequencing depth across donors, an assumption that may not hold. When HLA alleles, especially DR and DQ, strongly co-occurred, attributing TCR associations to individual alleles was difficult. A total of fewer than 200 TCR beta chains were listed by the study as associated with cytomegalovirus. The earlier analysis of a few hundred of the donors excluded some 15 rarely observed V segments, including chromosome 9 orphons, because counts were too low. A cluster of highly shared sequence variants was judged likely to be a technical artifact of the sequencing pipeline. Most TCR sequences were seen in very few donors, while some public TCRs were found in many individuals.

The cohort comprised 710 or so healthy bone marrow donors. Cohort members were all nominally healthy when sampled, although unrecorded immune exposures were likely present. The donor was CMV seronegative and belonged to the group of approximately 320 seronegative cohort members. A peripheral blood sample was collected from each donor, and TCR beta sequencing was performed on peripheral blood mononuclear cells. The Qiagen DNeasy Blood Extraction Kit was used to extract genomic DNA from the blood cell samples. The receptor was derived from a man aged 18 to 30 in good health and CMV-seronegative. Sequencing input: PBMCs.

The base sequence is TGTGCCAGCAGTTACGGCGGGTACACTGAAGCTTTCTTT. Translated, this is CASSYGGYTEAFF. Recombination connected TRBV6-5 to TRBJ1-1; no D segment can be confidently identified. V gives up 2 bases and J gives up 3 bases, and the segment between their germline ends measures 7 bases. From a lookup of the germline V gene, CDR1 and CDR2 are MNHEY and SVGAGI. Measured from the cysteine to the phenylalanine, the CDR3 is 13 residues long. CDR3 DNA only is kept here, 39 bases in frame from base 1.